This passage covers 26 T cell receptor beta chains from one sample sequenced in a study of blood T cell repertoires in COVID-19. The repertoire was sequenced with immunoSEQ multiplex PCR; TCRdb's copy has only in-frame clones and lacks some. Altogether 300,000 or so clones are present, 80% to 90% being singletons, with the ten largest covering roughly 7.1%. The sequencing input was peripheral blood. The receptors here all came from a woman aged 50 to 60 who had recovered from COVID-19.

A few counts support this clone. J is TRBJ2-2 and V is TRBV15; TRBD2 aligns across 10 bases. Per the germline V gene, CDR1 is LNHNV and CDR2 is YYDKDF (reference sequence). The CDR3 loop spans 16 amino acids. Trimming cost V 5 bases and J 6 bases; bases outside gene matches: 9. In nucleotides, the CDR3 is TGTGCCACCAGCTCCGCAGCGGGAGGGCGTCCCGGGGAGCTGTTTTTT. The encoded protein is CATSSAAGGRPGELFF.

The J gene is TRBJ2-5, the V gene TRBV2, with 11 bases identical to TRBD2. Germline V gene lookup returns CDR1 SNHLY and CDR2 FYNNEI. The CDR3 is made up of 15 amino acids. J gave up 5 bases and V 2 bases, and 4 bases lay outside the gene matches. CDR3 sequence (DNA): TGTGCCAGCAGTGAACAGACTAGCGGGGTCGAGACCCAGTACTTC. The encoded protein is CASSEQTSGVETQYF.

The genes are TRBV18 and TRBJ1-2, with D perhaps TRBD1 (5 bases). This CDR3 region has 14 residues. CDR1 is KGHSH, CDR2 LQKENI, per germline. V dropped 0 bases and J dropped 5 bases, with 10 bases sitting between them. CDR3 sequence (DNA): TGTGCCAGCTCACCACCTTACAGGAATTATGGCTACACCTTC. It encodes CASSPPYRNYGYTF.

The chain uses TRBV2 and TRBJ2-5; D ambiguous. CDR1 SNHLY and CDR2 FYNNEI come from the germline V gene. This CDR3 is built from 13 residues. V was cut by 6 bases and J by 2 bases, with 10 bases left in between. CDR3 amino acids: CASRRQPQETQYF. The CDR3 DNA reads TGTGCCAGCAGACGACAACCGCAAGAGACCCAGTACTTC.

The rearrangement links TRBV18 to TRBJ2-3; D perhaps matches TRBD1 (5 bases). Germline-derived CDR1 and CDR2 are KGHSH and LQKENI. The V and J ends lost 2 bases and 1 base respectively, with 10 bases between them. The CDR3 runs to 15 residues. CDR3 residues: CASSPRGEGTDTQYF. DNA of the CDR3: TGTGCCAGCTCACCAAGGGGCGAGGGCACAGATACGCAGTATTTT.

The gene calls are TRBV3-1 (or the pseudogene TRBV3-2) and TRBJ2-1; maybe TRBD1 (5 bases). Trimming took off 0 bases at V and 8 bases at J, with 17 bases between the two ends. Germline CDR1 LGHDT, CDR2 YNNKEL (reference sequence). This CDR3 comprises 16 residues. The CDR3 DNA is TGTGCCAGCAGCCAAGAACGCCAGGGTCTATTATATGAGCAGTTCTTC. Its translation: CASSQERQGLLYEQFF.

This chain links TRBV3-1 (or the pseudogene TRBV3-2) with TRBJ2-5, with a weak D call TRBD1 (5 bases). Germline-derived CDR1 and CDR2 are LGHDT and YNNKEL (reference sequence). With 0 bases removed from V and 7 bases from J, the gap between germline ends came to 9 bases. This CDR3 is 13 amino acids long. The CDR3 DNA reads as TGTGCCAGCAGCCAAGATGGCAGGGCGACCCAGTACTTC. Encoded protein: CASSQDGRATQYF.

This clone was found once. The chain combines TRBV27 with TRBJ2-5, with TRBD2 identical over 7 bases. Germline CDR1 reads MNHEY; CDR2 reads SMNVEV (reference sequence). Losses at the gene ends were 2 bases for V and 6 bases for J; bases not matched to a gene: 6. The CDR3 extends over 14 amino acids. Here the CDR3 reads CASSLAGEYQTQYF. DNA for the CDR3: TGTGCCAGCAGTTTAGCGGGAGAATACCAGACCCAGTACTTC.

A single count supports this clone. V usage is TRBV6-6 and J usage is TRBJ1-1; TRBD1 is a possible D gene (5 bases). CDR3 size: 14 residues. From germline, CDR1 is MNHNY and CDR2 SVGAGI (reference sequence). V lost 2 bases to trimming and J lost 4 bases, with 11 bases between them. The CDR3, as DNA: TGTGCCAGCAGTTACGGCGCGGGGACCACTGAAGCTTTCTTT. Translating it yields CASSYGAGTTEAFF.

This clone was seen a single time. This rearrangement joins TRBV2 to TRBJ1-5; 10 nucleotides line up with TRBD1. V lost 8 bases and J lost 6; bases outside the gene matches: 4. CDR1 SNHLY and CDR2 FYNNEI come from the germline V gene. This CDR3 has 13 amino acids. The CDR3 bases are TGTGCCAGCTCCGGGACAGGGGTTCAGCCCCAGCATTTT. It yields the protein CASSGTGVQPQHF.

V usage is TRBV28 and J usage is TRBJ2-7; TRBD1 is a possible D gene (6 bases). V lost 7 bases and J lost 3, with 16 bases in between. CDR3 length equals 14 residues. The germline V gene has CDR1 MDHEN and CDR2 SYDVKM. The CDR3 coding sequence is TGTGCCAGCATACCACAGGGTGTGTACTACGAGCAGTACTTC. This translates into CASIPQGVYYEQYF.

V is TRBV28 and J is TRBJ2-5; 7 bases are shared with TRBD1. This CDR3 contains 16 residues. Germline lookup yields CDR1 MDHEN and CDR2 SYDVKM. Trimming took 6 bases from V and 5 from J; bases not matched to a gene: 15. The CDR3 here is CASRGLQGKAGETQYF. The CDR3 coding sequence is TGTGCCAGCAGAGGATTACAGGGGAAGGCAGGGGAGACCCAGTACTTC. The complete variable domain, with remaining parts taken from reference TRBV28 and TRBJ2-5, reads DVKVTQSSRYLVKRTGEKVFLECVQDMDHENMFWYRQDPGLGLRLIYFSYDVKMKEKGDIPEGYSVSREKKERFSLILESASTNQTSMYLCASRGLQGKAGETQYFGPGTRLLVL.

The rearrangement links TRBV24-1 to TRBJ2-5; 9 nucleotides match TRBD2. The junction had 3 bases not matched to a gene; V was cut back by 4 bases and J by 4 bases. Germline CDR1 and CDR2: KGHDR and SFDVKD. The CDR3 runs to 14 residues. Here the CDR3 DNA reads TGTGCCACCAGTGAGCGGGAGGGCCGAGAGACCCAGTACTTC. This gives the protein CATSEREGRETQYF.

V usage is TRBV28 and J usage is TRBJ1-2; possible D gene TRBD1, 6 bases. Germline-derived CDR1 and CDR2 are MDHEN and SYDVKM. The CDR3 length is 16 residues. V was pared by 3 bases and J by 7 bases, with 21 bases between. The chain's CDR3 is CASSFSQGPRAGGYTF. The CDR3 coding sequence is TGTGCCAGCAGTTTCTCCCAGGGGCCCAGGGCGGGTGGCTACACCTTC.

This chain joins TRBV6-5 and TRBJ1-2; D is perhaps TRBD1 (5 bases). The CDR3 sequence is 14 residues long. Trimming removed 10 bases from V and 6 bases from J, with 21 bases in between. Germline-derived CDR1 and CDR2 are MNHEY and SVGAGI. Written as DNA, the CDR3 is TGTGCCACCGCGCTGACAGTCTCCTTGGATGGCTACACCTTC. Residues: CATALTVSLDGYTF.

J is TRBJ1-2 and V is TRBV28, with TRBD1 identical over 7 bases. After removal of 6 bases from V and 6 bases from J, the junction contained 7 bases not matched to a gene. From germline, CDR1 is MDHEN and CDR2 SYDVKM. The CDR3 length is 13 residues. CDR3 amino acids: CASRLDRVDGYTF. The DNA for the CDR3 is TGTGCCAGCAGACTAGACAGGGTCGATGGCTACACCTTC.

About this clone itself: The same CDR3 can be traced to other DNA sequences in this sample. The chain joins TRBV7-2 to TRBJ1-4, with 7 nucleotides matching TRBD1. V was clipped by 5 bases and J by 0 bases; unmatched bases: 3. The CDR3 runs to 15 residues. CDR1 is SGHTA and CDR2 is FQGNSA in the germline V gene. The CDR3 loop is CASSAQGATNEKLFF. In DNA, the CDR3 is TGTGCCAGCAGCGCCCAGGGGGCAACTAATGAAAAACTGTTTTTT.

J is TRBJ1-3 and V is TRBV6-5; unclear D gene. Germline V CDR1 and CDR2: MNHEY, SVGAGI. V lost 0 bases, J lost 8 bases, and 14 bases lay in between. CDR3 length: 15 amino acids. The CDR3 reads CASSYSIPGRDTIYF. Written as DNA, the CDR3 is TGTGCCAGCAGTTACTCGATTCCGGGGAGAGACACCATATATTTT.

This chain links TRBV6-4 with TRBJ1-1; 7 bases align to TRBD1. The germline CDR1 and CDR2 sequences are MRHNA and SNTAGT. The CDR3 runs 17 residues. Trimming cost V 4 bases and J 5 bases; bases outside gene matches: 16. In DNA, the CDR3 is TGTGCCAGCAGTGCCAGATTTTCTGACAGGGATCGTACTGAAGCTTTCTTT. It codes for CASSARFSDRDRTEAFF.

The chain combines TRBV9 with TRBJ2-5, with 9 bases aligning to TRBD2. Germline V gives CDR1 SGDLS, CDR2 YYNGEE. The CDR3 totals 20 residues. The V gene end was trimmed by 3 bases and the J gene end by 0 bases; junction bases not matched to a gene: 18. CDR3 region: CASSARSGGLGPPHQETQYF. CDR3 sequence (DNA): TGTGCCAGCAGCGCCCGTAGCGGGGGACTCGGACCCCCGCACCAAGAGACCCAGTACTTC.

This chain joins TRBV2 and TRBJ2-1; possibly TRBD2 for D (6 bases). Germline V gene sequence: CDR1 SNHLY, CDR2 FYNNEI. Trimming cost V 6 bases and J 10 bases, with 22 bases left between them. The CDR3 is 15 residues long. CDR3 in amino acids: CASRVGTAGGSEQFF. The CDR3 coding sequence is TGTGCCAGCAGGGTCGGGACTGCCGGGGGATCGGAGCAGTTCTTC. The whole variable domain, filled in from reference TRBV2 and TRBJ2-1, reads EPEVTQTPSHQVTQMGQEVILRCVPISNHLYFYWYRQILGQKVEFLVSFYNNEISEKSEIFDDQFSVERPDGSNFTLKIRSTKLEDSAMYFCASRVGTAGGSEQFFGPGTRLTVL.

CDR3 in amino acids: CSVEGGSSSNQPQHF. The CDR3 DNA reads TGCAGCGTTGAAGGCGGGAGTTCGAGCAATCAGCCCCAGCATTTT. The chain is built from TRBV29-1 and TRBJ1-5; D gene unclear. Germline loops: CDR1 SQVTM, CDR2 ANQGSEA. Trimming removed 1 base from V and 1 base from J, with 11 bases in between. CDR3 length equals 15 residues.

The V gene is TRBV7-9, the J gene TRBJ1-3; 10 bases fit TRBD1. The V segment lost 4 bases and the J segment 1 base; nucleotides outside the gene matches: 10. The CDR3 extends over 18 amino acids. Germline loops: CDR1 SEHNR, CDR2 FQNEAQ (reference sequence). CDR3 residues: CASSSTGGFSVSGNTIYF. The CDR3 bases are TGTGCCAGCAGCTCGACAGGGGGCTTCTCTGTTTCTGGAAACACCATATATTTT.

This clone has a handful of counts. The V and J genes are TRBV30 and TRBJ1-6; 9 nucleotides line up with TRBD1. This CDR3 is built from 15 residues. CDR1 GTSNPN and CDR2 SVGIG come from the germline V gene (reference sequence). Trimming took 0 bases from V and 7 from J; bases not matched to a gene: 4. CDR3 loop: CAWSVRGQGNSPLHF. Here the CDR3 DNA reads TGTGCCTGGAGTGTACGCGGACAGGGGAATTCACCCCTCCACTTT.

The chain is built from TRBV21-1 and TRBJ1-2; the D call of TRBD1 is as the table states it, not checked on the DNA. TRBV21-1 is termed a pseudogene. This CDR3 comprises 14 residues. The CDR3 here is CASTVRTGGWGYTF. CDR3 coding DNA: TGTGCCAGCACGGTACGGACAGGGGGGTGGGGCTACACCTTC.

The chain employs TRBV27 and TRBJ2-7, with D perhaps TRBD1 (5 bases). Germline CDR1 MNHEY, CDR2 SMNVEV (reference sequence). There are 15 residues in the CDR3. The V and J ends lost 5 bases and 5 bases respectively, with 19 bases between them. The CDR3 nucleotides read TGTGCCAGCAGTCTCAACCAGGGTCTAATGGACGAGCAGTACTTC. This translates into CASSLNQGLMDEQYF.